This T cell receptor (beta chain) was recorded in a study of response to subunit inactivated influenza vaccine. General study points: Researchers suggested that each seasonal influenza vaccination recruits few new T cells.

As to this clonotype: As yet, its antigen is unknown.

Losses at the gene ends were 6 bases for V and 5 bases for J; bases not matched to a gene: 9. Germline V gene sequence: CDR1 SQVTM, CDR2 ANQGSEA. The CDR3 contains 13 residues. TCRdb used MiXCR to reprocess the RT-PCR reads, holding one entry per CDR3 protein. The sample holds fewer than 800,000 distinct CDR3 sequences, approximately 15% seen once. This sequence originates from a man in his forties or fifties who received an inactivated influenza vaccine. The chain is built from TRBV29-1 and TRBJ2-5, with 7 bases identical to TRBD2. The sample was PBMCs from blood, taken roughly 12 days after vaccination. The CDR3: CSVRLRTRETQYF. DNA of the CDR3: TGCAGCGTGAGGCTCAGGACTAGGGAGACCCAGTACTTC. The variable domain in full, with the rest retrieved from reference TRBV29-1 and TRBJ2-5, is SAVISQKPSRDICQRGTSLTIQCQVDSQVTMMFWYRQQPGQSLTLIATANQGSEATYESGFVIDKFPISRPNLTFSTLTVSNMSPEDSSIYLCSVRLRTRETQYFGPGTRLLVL.